A selection of T cell receptor beta chains follows, all from one sample in a study of regulatory T cells in long-lasting Graves disease. TCRdb called the multiplex PCR reads again in MiXCR, with one record for every CDR3 protein. The sample shows approximately 360,000 distinct CDR3 sequences, roughly 23% of them seen only once. This sample comprised peripheral blood mononuclear cells (PBMCs), obtained when the disease was refractory, from a patient treated with antithyroid drugs. The receptor source for this set is a woman aged 40 to 49 with Graves disease. Each CDR3 is given with its conserved first and last residue. A D gene is named only where the DNA matches it firmly. A clone size is listed for some rows: how often the clone was seen (once, few, many), or a class if it is expanded.

clone size,V gene,J gene,D gene,CDR3 protein,CDR3 DNA
few,TRBV2,TRBJ1-5,.,CASSGSTGAFQPQHF,TGTGCCAGCAGTGGCTCAACCGGGGCCTTTCAGCCCCAGCATTTT
few,TRBV2,TRBJ2-7,TRBD2,CASQFSGRPYEQYF,TGTGCCAGTCAGTTTAGCGGGAGACCCTACGAGCAGTACTTC
.,TRBV6-1,TRBJ2-2,TRBD1,CASSTDRANTGELFF,TGTGCCAGCAGTACTGACAGGGCCAACACCGGGGAGCTGTTTTTT
many,TRBV12-3/TRBV12-4,TRBJ2-2,.,CASTTWGRKNTGELFF,TGTGCCAGCACTACGTGGGGCCGAAAGAACACCGGGGAGCTGTTTTTT
.,TRBV19,TRBJ2-4,.,CASRPQGSLAKNIQYF,TGTGCCAGTAGGCCCCAGGGTTCTCTAGCCAAAAACATTCAGTACTTC
.,TRBV5-4,TRBJ2-4,.,CASSLVGTPRLAKNIQYF,TGTGCCAGCAGCTTGGTCGGGACACCTAGGTTGGCCAAAAACATTCAGTACTTC
many,TRBV28,TRBJ1-4,.,CASSVLENEKLFF,TGTGCCAGCAGTGTCCTCGAGAATGAAAAACTGTTTTTT
.,TRBV19,TRBJ1-5,.,CASSIVPNQPQHF,TGTGCCAGTAGTATTGTTCCCAATCAGCCCCAGCATTTT
many,TRBV28,TRBJ2-7,.,CASSFPTGTLTYEQYF,TGTGCCAGCAGTTTCCCCACAGGGACATTGACCTACGAGCAGTACTTC
many,TRBV12-3/TRBV12-4,TRBJ2-5,.,CASSLDGQRRGTQYF,TGTGCCAGCAGTCTAGACGGACAGCGAAGGGGGACCCAGTACTTC
.,TRBV28,TRBJ1-3,.,CASSLATSGNTIYF,TGTGCCAGCAGTTTAGCTACCTCTGGAAACACCATATATTTT
many,TRBV28,TRBJ1-5,TRBD1,CASRPGQGLNQPQHF,TGTGCCAGCAGGCCAGGACAGGGACTAAATCAGCCCCAGCATTTT
few,TRBV6-1,TRBJ2-7,.,CASSQILASSYEQYF,TGTGCCAGCAGTCAGATATTAGCGAGCTCCTACGAGCAGTACTTC
.,TRBV6-5,TRBJ2-5,.,CASSPSEQETQYF,TGTGCCAGCAGTCCTAGCGAACAAGAGACCCAGTACTTC
.,TRBV3-1,TRBJ2-7,.,CASSQSADLYEQYF,TGTGCCAGCAGCCAGTCGGCGGACTTATACGAGCAGTACTTC
.,TRBV7-9,TRBJ2-2,TRBD2,CASSPGLALVTGELFF,TGTGCCAGCAGCCCCGGACTAGCGTTAGTAACCGGGGAGCTGTTTTTT
many,TRBV28,TRBJ2-7,.,CASSLSRRDSYEQYF,TGTGCCAGCAGTTTATCGCGGAGGGATTCCTACGAGCAGTACTTC
many,TRBV12-3/TRBV12-4,TRBJ2-5,.,CASSFPGRETQYF,TGTGCCAGCAGTTTTCCGGGTAGGGAGACCCAGTACTTC
many,TRBV29-1,TRBJ1-2,.,CSALSPFRGYTF,TGCAGCGCCCTGTCCCCGTTTCGGGGCTACACCTTC
few,TRBV29-1,TRBJ1-3,.,CSVEPGAGNTIYF,TGCAGCGTTGAACCCGGGGCTGGAAACACCATATATTTT
.,TRBV5-5,TRBJ1-2,.,CATGLGGFDYGYTF,TGTGCCACCGGCCTGGGGGGTTTCGACTATGGCTACACCTTC
.,TRBV6-1,TRBJ2-7,.,CASSEGQLFYEQYF,TGTGCCAGCAGTGAAGGACAGCTTTTCTACGAGCAGTACTTC
.,TRBV29-1,TRBJ2-2,TRBD2,CSVEGLSGLAGEVGELFF,TGCAGCGTTGAAGGACTCTCGGGACTAGCGGGAGAGGTCGGGGAGCTGTTTTTT
many,TRBV11-2,TRBJ2-2,.,CASSHSGIGTGELFF,TGTGCCAGCAGCCATAGCGGAATCGGGACCGGGGAGCTGTTTTTT